Given below is one TCR beta chain in context. Authors' processing steps: Estimated nucleated cell counts came from reference gene primer amplification. Libraries were prepared by immunoSEQ multiplex PCR; TCRdb keeps only in-frame clonotypes and omits some of them. V and J calls and clone size are copied from that table; D and trimming were computed from the DNA. The data hold roughly 250,000 clones, with 80% to 95% observed a single time. This entry comes from a study of blood T cell repertoires in COVID-19. Trimming removed 2 bases from V and 3 bases from J; junction bases left unmatched: 14. CDR1 is WNHNN, CDR2 SYGVQD, per germline (reference sequence). The CDR3 runs to 19 residues.

The sequencing sample was made of peripheral blood. The V and J genes are TRBV10-1 and TRBJ2-1; 9 bases map to TRBD1. The receptor's source is a man aged 30 to 45 with COVID-19, enrolled during active disease. The CDR3, as DNA: TGCGCCAGCAGTGAGACGGACAGGGGAGGAGGGAACTACTACAATGAGCAGTTCTTC. Its protein product is CASSETDRGGGNYYNEQFF.